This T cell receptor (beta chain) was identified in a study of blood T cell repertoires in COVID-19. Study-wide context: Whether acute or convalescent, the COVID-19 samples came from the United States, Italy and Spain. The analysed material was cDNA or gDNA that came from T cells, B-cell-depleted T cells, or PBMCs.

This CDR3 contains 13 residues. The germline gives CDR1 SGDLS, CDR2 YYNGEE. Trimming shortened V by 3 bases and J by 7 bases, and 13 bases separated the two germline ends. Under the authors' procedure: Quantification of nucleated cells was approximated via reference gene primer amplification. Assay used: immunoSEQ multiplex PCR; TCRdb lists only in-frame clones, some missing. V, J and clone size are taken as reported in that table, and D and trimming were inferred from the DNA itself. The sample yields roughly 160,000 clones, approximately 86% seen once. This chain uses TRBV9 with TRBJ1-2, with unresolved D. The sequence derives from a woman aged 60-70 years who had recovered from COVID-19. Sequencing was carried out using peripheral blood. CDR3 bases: TGTGCCAGCAGCGGTAGTCTCTCGGGTGGCTACACCTTC. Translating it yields CASSGSLSGGYTF.